One sample yielded the 21 T cell receptor beta chains listed below, sequenced in a study of blood T cell repertoires in COVID-19. Clones were sequenced by immunoSEQ multiplex PCR, and TCRdb holds only the in-frame ones, with some missing. Of some 170,000 clones in the sample, 75% to 90% were seen once. Sequencing input: peripheral blood. The source is a woman aged 60-75 years with acute or convalescent COVID-19.

The gene calls are TRBV24-1 and TRBJ1-1; possibly TRBD1 for D (5 bases). CDR1 and CDR2 (germline): KGHDR, SFDVKD. Trimming took off 3 bases at V and 1 base at J, with 8 bases between the two ends. The CDR3 spans 14 residues. The CDR3 nucleotides are TGTGCCACCAGTGATACGACAGAGAACACTGAAGCTTTCTTT. Its protein product is CATSDTTENTEAFF.

CDR3 protein: CASSQDLTYYNEQFF. DNA of the CDR3: TGCGCCAGCAGCCAAGATTTAACCTACTACAATGAGCAGTTCTTC. V gene TRBV4-1 combines with J gene TRBJ2-1; no reliable D call. The CDR3 loop spans 15 amino acids. Looked up from germline, CDR1 is MGHRA and CDR2 is YSYEKL. The V end was cut by 0 bases, the J end by 3 bases, with 9 bases between.

The V gene is TRBV6-5, the J gene TRBJ2-7; D not certain. Trimming stripped 5 bases from V and 5 bases from J, with 19 bases between. This CDR3 has 15 residues. Per germline, CDR1 MNHEY and CDR2 SVGAGI. CDR3 bases: TGTGCCAGCAGTATGACGTTATTCGGAGTCCACGAGCAGTACGTC. Translated, it gives CASSMTLFGVHEQYV.

V gene TRBV6-5 combines with J gene TRBJ1-2; 7 bases are a match to TRBD1. V gave up 6 bases and J gave up 2 bases; unmatched junction bases: 6. This CDR3 is built from 14 residues. Looked up from germline, CDR1 is MNHEY and CDR2 is SVGAGI. This CDR3 reads CASRYGTENYGYTF. The CDR3 DNA reads as TGTGCCAGCAGGTACGGGACAGAGAACTATGGCTACACCTTC.

The V and J genes are TRBV5-5 and TRBJ2-7; D gene unclear. With 1 base removed from V and 5 bases from J, the gap between germline ends came to 10 bases. Germline V gene sequence: CDR1 SGHKS, CDR2 YYEKEE (reference sequence). This CDR3 comprises 13 residues. The CDR3 protein is CASSLYRLHEQYF. The CDR3 DNA reads TGTGCCAGCAGCTTGTACCGCCTACACGAGCAGTACTTC.

The V gene is TRBV10-3, the J gene TRBJ1-3; maybe TRBD1 (5 bases). The CDR3 covers 14 residues. The V gene's germline CDR1 is ENHRY and CDR2 SYGVKD. V was cut by 3 bases and J by 4 bases, with 10 bases left in between. CDR3 coding DNA: TGTGCCATCAGTGAAGGGGTTTCAGGAAACACCATATATTTT. It yields the protein CAISEGVSGNTIYF.

J is TRBJ2-1 and V is TRBV14; 7 bases are shared with TRBD2. This CDR3 contains 13 residues. Germline V gives CDR1 SGHDN, CDR2 FVKESK. The V segment lost 5 bases and the J segment 6 bases; nucleotides outside the gene matches: 4. This chain's CDR3 is CASSISGLNEQFF. In DNA, the CDR3 is TGTGCCAGCAGCATTAGCGGGCTCAATGAGCAGTTCTTC.

V and J are TRBV7-2 and TRBJ2-7, with D unresolved. CDR1 is SGHTA and CDR2 is FQGNSA in the germline V gene. The CDR3 spans 12 residues. V was clipped by 2 bases and J by 6 bases, with 8 bases between them. This CDR3 is CASSLQLTEQYF. The CDR3 nucleotides read TGTGCCAGCAGCTTACAGTTAACCGAGCAGTACTTC. The entire variable domain, with the rest obtained from reference TRBV7-2 and TRBJ2-7, is as follows: GAGVSQSPSNKVTEKGKDVELRCDPISGHTALYWYRQSLGQGLEFLIYFQGNSAPDKSGLPSDRFSAERTGGSVSTLTIQRTQQEDSAVYLCASSLQLTEQYFGPGTRLTVT.

The gene calls are TRBV15 and TRBJ2-3; TRBD2 might be the D (5 bases). The length of the CDR3 is 16 residues. Germline V lookup: CDR1 LNHNV, CDR2 YYDKDF (reference sequence). Between the trimmed V and J ends, which lost 1 base and 0 bases, there was a span of 11 bases. CDR3 sequence: CATSRGSSASTDTQYF. The CDR3 DNA is TGTGCCACCAGCAGAGGGAGTAGCGCCAGCACAGATACGCAGTATTTT.

This sequence joins TRBV3-1 (or the pseudogene TRBV3-2) and TRBJ1-2; tentative D call: TRBD1 (5 bases). CDR3 length equals 13 residues. Germline V CDR1 and CDR2: LGHDT, YNNKEL (reference sequence). V shed 2 bases and J shed 6 bases, with 10 bases lying between them. The DNA for the CDR3 is TGTGCCAGCAGCCAATTACAGGCGAATGGCTACACCTTC. Translating it yields CASSQLQANGYTF.

This rearrangement joins TRBV7-2 to TRBJ1-2, with D perhaps TRBD1 (6 bases). CDR1 and CDR2 from the germline V gene are SGHTA and FQGNSA. Trimming stripped 8 bases from V and 5 bases from J, with 21 bases between. The CDR3 has 15 residues. As DNA, the CDR3 is TGTGCCAGCTCTGAAACCCGGACAGTAGGGTATGGCTACACCTTC. Its protein product is CASSETRTVGYGYTF.

This sequence joins TRBV27 and TRBJ2-7, with 9 bases lining up with TRBD1. The germline CDR1 and CDR2 sequences are MNHEY and SMNVEV (reference sequence). The CDR3 has 15 residues. V lost 6 bases and J lost 3; bases outside the gene matches: 9. The CDR3 region is CASRWQGTGYYEQYF. In DNA, the CDR3 is TGTGCCAGCAGGTGGCAGGGGACAGGGTACTACGAGCAGTACTTC.

The CDR3 DNA is TGTGCCAGCAGCACGGACGGGATCTATGGCTACACCTTC. It yields the protein CASSTDGIYGYTF. The J gene is TRBJ1-2, the V gene TRBV7-9; D not certain. The germline gives CDR1 SEHNR, CDR2 FQNEAQ (reference sequence). Trimming stripped 5 bases from V and 4 bases from J, with 11 bases between. CDR3 length: 13 residues.

The chain carries TRBV5-1 and TRBJ1-4, with 7 bases fitting TRBD1. Germline assignment: CDR1 SGHRS and CDR2 YFSETQ. The ends lost 5 bases at V and 1 base at J; junction bases unmatched: 2. This CDR3 spans 14 amino acids. The CDR3 spells CASRPGGTNEKLFF. The DNA of the CDR3 is TGCGCCAGCAGGCCAGGGGGAACTAATGAAAAACTGTTTTTT. The full variable domain, in which reference TRBV5-1 and TRBJ1-4 provide the parts outside the CDR3, is KAGVTQTPRYLIKTRGQQVTLSCSPISGHRSVSWYQQTPGQGLQFLFEYFSETQRNKGNFPGRFSGRQFSNSRSEMNVSTLELGDSALYLCASRPGGTNEKLFFGSGTQLSVL.

The CDR3 nucleotides read TGTGCCAGCAGTTTGGCGGTGCTCTATGGCTACACCTTC. Encoded protein: CASSLAVLYGYTF. The rearrangement links TRBV12-3 or TRBV12-4 to TRBJ1-2; D is unclear. CDR3 size: 13 residues. Between the trimmed V and J ends, which lost 3 bases and 4 bases, there was a span of 9 bases.

The chain recombines TRBV3-1 (or the pseudogene TRBV3-2) with TRBJ1-5; 8 positions agree with TRBD1. Per germline, CDR1 LGHDT and CDR2 YNNKEL (reference sequence). V trimming: 0 bases; J trimming: 0 bases; junction bases outside the gene matches: 7. There are 18 residues in the CDR3. The CDR3 protein is CASSQDFTGGTSNQPQHF. CDR3 nucleotide sequence: TGTGCCAGCAGCCAAGATTTTACAGGGGGAACTAGCAATCAGCCCCAGCATTTT.

This chain connects TRBV4-2 to TRBJ1-2, with 7 bases fitting TRBD1. Germline CDR1 is LGHNA and CDR2 is YNFKEQ. The ends lost 3 bases at V and 4 bases at J; junction bases unmatched: 11. This CDR3 comprises 16 residues. The CDR3 DNA reads TGTGCCAGCAGCCAGAGCCGGGACAGTTTCTCCTATGGCTACACCTTC. Its protein product is CASSQSRDSFSYGYTF.

DNA for the CDR3: TGTGCCACCAGTGACCGAGGACTAGCGGGAGTCACGGGCACAGATACGCAGTATTTT. This codes for CATSDRGLAGVTGTDTQYF. The chain couples TRBV24-1 to TRBJ2-3, with 13 bases fitting TRBD2. The germline V gene has CDR1 KGHDR and CDR2 SFDVKD. CDR3 size: 19 residues. Trimming removed 4 bases from V and 1 base from J; junction bases left unmatched: 10.

In DNA form, the CDR3 reads TGTGCCAGCAGCTTTGTTCAGCGCTCCTCAGATGGCTACACCTTC. Translation: CASSFVQRSSDGYTF. The chain combines TRBV5-6 with TRBJ1-2; unclear D gene. The V gene lost 2 bases and the J gene lost 6 bases, with 17 bases spanning the gap. The CDR3 is 15 residues long. Germline CDR1 SGHDT, CDR2 YYEEEE.

The chain is built from TRBV11-2 and TRBJ1-1; D unclear. The CDR3 covers 14 residues. CDR1 SGHAT and CDR2 FQNNGV come from the germline V gene. Trimming removed 0 bases from V and 4 bases from J, with 9 bases in between. CDR3: CASSLDRGSTEAFF. DNA of the CDR3: TGTGCCAGCAGCTTAGACCGGGGTAGCACTGAAGCTTTCTTT.

CDR3 in amino acids: CASSLDGSTDTQYF. The CDR3 bases are TGTGCCAGCAGCTTAGATGGCAGCACAGATACGCAGTATTTT. The rearrangement uses TRBV7-6 and TRBJ2-3; D is unresolved. Trimming took 1 base from V and 0 from J, leaving 5 bases between them. In germline, CDR1 is SGHVS, CDR2 FNYEAQ. CDR3 length: 14 residues.